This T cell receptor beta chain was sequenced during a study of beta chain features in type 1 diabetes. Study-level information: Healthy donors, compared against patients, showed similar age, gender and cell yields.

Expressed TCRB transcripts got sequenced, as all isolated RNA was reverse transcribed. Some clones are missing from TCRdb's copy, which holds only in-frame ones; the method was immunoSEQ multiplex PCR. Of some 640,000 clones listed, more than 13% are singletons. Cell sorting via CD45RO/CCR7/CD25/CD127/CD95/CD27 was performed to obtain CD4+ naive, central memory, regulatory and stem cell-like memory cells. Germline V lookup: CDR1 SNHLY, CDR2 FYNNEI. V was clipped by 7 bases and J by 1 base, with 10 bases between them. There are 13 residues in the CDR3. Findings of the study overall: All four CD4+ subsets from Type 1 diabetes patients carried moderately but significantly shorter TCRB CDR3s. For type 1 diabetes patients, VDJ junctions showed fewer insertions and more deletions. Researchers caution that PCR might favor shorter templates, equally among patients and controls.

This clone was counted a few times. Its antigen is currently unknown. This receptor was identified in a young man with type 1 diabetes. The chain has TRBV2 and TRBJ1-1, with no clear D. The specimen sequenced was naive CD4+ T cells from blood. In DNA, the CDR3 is TGTGCCAGCAAAATAGAACCGAACACTGAAGCTTTCTTT. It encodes CASKIEPNTEAFF.